The clone carrying this T cell receptor (beta chain) came up once. The sample comes from a study of blood T cell repertoires in COVID-19. Study-level information: Some COVID-19 samples were acute and others convalescent; all came from the United States, Italy and Spain. PBMCs, B-cell-depleted T cells, or T cells were the source of the cDNA or gDNA that made up the material.

This CDR3 region has 14 residues. Trimming stripped 0 bases from V and 3 bases from J, with 9 bases between. CDR1 SGDLS and CDR2 YYNGEE come from the germline V gene. Study processing details: The assay estimated nucleated cells by amplifying reference gene primers. Sequenced by immunoSEQ multiplex PCR; TCRdb stores in-frame clones only, minus some. The V and J calls and clone size are taken from that table; D and trimming were inferred from the DNA. The sample consists of about 240,000 clones, roughly 80% of them appearing once. This TCR was sampled from a woman between 65 and 79 years old with acute or convalescent COVID-19. The source material was peripheral blood. The genes are TRBV9 and TRBJ2-5, with D uncertain. CDR3 bases: TGTGCCAGCAGCGTAGGGCTCACAAAAGAGACCCAGTACTTC. Translated, it gives CASSVGLTKETQYF.